This T cell receptor (beta chain) appears in the sequencing data of a study of radiotherapy plus CTLA-4 blockade in lung cancer. Study overall: Across the patients, objective responses occurred in 18%, and disease control in about 29%.

Sequencing used immunoSEQ multiplex PCR; TCRdb keeps in-frame clones, though not all of them. The profile shows 100,000 or so clones, about 85% of them singletons. Study outcomes and limitations: An expansion of tumor-derived TCR clones occurred in blood after radiotherapy plus ipilimumab. Reports state that early shifts in blood T cell clones, with interferon-beta, best predicted response.

Patients had chemo-refractory metastatic non-small-cell lung cancer and received focal radiation plus CTLA-4 blockade that used ipilimumab. In the case of this clone: The antigen remains unidentified.

V trimming: 5 bases; J trimming: 6 bases; junction bases outside the gene matches: 9. Germline CDR1 and CDR2: SGHVS and FQNEAQ. This CDR3 is built from 14 residues. This TCR derives from a human donor with non-small cell lung cancer that progressed on radiotherapy plus ipilimumab. The starting material was peripheral blood, obtained from a patient treated with radiotherapy plus ipilimumab. The V call is TRBV7-8, the J call TRBJ1-1, with 7 positions matching TRBD1. Here the CDR3 DNA reads TGTGCCAGCAGCCCCAGGGGGAGGGCCTCTGAAGCTTTCTTT. Protein sequence: CASSPRGRASEAFF.